Listed below are T cell receptor beta chains from one sample, sequenced in a study of blood T cell repertoires in COVID-19. This table comes from immunoSEQ multiplex PCR, and its TCRdb copy is limited to in-frame clones, with some not included. The sample carries fewer than 250,000 clones, about 88% recorded once. The sequencing input was peripheral blood. Receptors were obtained from a man aged 65 to 85 with acute or convalescent COVID-19. Both conserved end residues are part of each CDR3. A D gene is named only where the DNA matches it firmly. Expanded clones are given a class, and other clones once, few, many or no size at all.

v_gene: TRBV27; d_gene: TRBD2; j_gene: TRBJ2-2; abundance: NA; CDR3nt: TGTGCCAGCGGGGGACTAGCGGCGAACACCGGGGAGCTGTTTTTT; CDR3aa: CASGGLAANTGELFF
v_gene: TRBV6-5; d_gene: NA; j_gene: TRBJ1-5; abundance: NA; CDR3nt: TGTGCCAGCAGTTTGGGGGCGCGGCAGCCCCAGCATTTT; CDR3aa: CASSLGARQPQHF
v_gene: TRBV19; d_gene: NA; j_gene: TRBJ2-1; abundance: NA; CDR3nt: TGTGCCAGTAGTATGGAACTAGATGTTTACAATGAGCAGTTCTTC; CDR3aa: CASSMELDVYNEQFF
v_gene: TRBV4-2; d_gene: NA; j_gene: TRBJ2-1; abundance: NA; CDR3nt: TGTGCCAGCAGCCAAGGGGGAAGGGAGAGCGCCCATGTGGAGCAGTTCTTC; CDR3aa: CASSQGGRESAHVEQFF
v_gene: TRBV28; d_gene: NA; j_gene: TRBJ1-5; abundance: once; CDR3nt: TGTGCCAGCAGTTCGAGATTGAGCATCAATCAGCCCCAGCATTTT; CDR3aa: CASSSRLSINQPQHF
v_gene: TRBV19; d_gene: NA; j_gene: TRBJ1-5; abundance: NA; CDR3nt: TGTGCCGGGGCGGGGGGAAGCAATCAGCCCCAGCATTTT; CDR3aa: CAGAGGSNQPQHF
v_gene: TRBV9; d_gene: NA; j_gene: TRBJ2-1; abundance: NA; CDR3nt: TGTGCCAGCAGCGTAGTGACTCAACACAATGAGCAGTTCTTC; CDR3aa: CASSVVTQHNEQFF
v_gene: TRBV27; d_gene: TRBD1; j_gene: TRBJ1-5; abundance: NA; CDR3nt: TGTGCCAGCAGGGGACAGGGGGTGTATAGCAATCAGCCCCAGCATTTT; CDR3aa: CASRGQGVYSNQPQHF
v_gene: TRBV6-5; d_gene: NA; j_gene: TRBJ1-6; abundance: NA; CDR3nt: TGTGCCAGCAGTTCCCAGCCAGGGGCCAATTCACCCCTCCACTTT; CDR3aa: CASSSQPGANSPLHF
v_gene: TRBV7-2; d_gene: TRBD2; j_gene: TRBJ2-7; abundance: few; CDR3nt: TGTGCCAGCAGCTTTGTAGCGGGAGGTGGCTACGAGCAGTACTTC; CDR3aa: CASSFVAGGGYEQYF
v_gene: TRBV6-5; d_gene: NA; j_gene: TRBJ1-2; abundance: NA; CDR3nt: TGTGCCAGCAGTTATCAGGCTGTAGGGGCCAACTATGGCTACACCTTC; CDR3aa: CASSYQAVGANYGYTF
v_gene: TRBV24-1; d_gene: TRBD1; j_gene: TRBJ2-3; abundance: NA; CDR3nt: TGTGCCACCAGTGATTTGCCCACAGGGGCGACAGATACGCAGTATTTT; CDR3aa: CATSDLPTGATDTQYF
v_gene: TRBV6-5; d_gene: NA; j_gene: TRBJ1-1; abundance: NA; CDR3nt: TGTGCCAGCACCCCTTCTCCTAGCACTGAAGCTTTCTTT; CDR3aa: CASTPSPSTEAFF
v_gene: TRBV7-2; d_gene: TRBD2; j_gene: TRBJ2-7; abundance: NA; CDR3nt: TGTGCCAGCAGCTTAGGACTAGCGGGGAGCTACGAGCAGTACTTC; CDR3aa: CASSLGLAGSYEQYF
v_gene: TRBV29-1; d_gene: TRBD2; j_gene: TRBJ2-1; abundance: NA; CDR3nt: TGCAGCGTTGTAGGACTAGCGGGACAAAGCTCCTACAATGAGCAGTTCTTC; CDR3aa: CSVVGLAGQSSYNEQFF
v_gene: TRBV7-2; d_gene: NA; j_gene: TRBJ1-4; abundance: once; CDR3nt: TGTGCCAGCAGCTTATTCCCCCGACAGGATCCTAATGAAAAACTGTTTTTT; CDR3aa: CASSLFPRQDPNEKLFF
v_gene: TRBV2; d_gene: TRBD2; j_gene: TRBJ2-3; abundance: NA; CDR3nt: TGTGCCAGCAGTTACGGACTAGCGGGATGGTCAGATACGCAGTATTTT; CDR3aa: CASSYGLAGWSDTQYF
v_gene: TRBV20-1; d_gene: NA; j_gene: TRBJ1-1; abundance: NA; CDR3nt: TGCAGGGGATTACAGGGCACTGAAGCTTTCTTT; CDR3aa: CRGLQGTEAFF
v_gene: TRBV20-1; d_gene: NA; j_gene: TRBJ2-2; abundance: NA; CDR3nt: TGCAGTGCTAGTCCGTCTTCCGGGGAGCTGTTTTTT; CDR3aa: CSASPSSGELFF
v_gene: TRBV7-3; d_gene: TRBD1; j_gene: TRBJ2-2; abundance: NA; CDR3nt: TGTGCCAGCAGCTTACGACAGGGTAACACCGGGGAGCTGTTTTTT; CDR3aa: CASSLRQGNTGELFF
v_gene: TRBV7-3; d_gene: TRBD1; j_gene: TRBJ1-1; abundance: NA; CDR3nt: TGTGCCAGCAGCTCTTCGACAGGGGGGAACACTGAAGCTTTCTTT; CDR3aa: CASSSSTGGNTEAFF
v_gene: TRBV11-2; d_gene: NA; j_gene: TRBJ1-1; abundance: NA; CDR3nt: TGTGCCAGCAGCTTAGGTGGCGGGGTAACTGAAGCTTTCTTT; CDR3aa: CASSLGGGVTEAFF
v_gene: TRBV19; d_gene: NA; j_gene: TRBJ2-7; abundance: NA; CDR3nt: TGTGCCAGTAGACGCGCTGGTGAGGCTTCCGAGCAGTACTTC; CDR3aa: CASRRAGEASEQYF
v_gene: TRBV19; d_gene: NA; j_gene: TRBJ1-4; abundance: once; CDR3nt: TGTGCCAGTAGCCGGGAAGGGCAGTTAAATGAAAAACTGTTTTTT; CDR3aa: CASSREGQLNEKLFF
v_gene: TRBV7-2; d_gene: TRBD1; j_gene: TRBJ2-7; abundance: NA; CDR3nt: TGTGCCAGCAGCTTAGTTGGGGGACAGGGAAAGTTTACCTACGAGCAGTACTTC; CDR3aa: CASSLVGGQGKFTYEQYF
v_gene: TRBV4-2; d_gene: TRBD1; j_gene: TRBJ1-5; abundance: NA; CDR3nt: TGTGCCAGCAGCCAAGTACAGGGGATCGGTCAGCCCCAGCATTTT; CDR3aa: CASSQVQGIGQPQHF
v_gene: TRBV5-1; d_gene: NA; j_gene: TRBJ1-6; abundance: NA; CDR3nt: TGCGCCAGCAGCTGGGGCCAGGGTATGCGGGGAGGATCACCCCTCCACTTT; CDR3aa: CASSWGQGMRGGSPLHF
v_gene: TRBV25-1; d_gene: TRBD1; j_gene: TRBJ2-2; abundance: NA; CDR3nt: TGTGCCAGCAGTCTACAGGGGCGGGACACCGGGGAGCTGTTTTTT; CDR3aa: CASSLQGRDTGELFF
v_gene: TRBV5-5; d_gene: NA; j_gene: TRBJ1-1; abundance: NA; CDR3nt: TGTGCCAGCAGCTTGGTTGGGGGGTTGGGCACTGAAGCTTTCTTT; CDR3aa: CASSLVGGLGTEAFF
v_gene: TRBV19; d_gene: TRBD1; j_gene: TRBJ1-3; abundance: NA; CDR3nt: TGTGCCAGTAGCGTTTTACAGGGGGCCTCTGGAAACACCATATATTTT; CDR3aa: CASSVLQGASGNTIYF
v_gene: TRBV13; d_gene: NA; j_gene: TRBJ2-1; abundance: NA; CDR3nt: TGTGCCAGCAGCTCCCAGGGATCCTACAATGAGCAGTTCTTC; CDR3aa: CASSSQGSYNEQFF
v_gene: TRBV5-5; d_gene: NA; j_gene: TRBJ2-6; abundance: NA; CDR3nt: TGTGCCAGCAGCTTGGGAGTGACTGTATCTGGGGCCAACGTCCTGACTTTC; CDR3aa: CASSLGVTVSGANVLTF
v_gene: TRBV27; d_gene: TRBD1; j_gene: TRBJ1-2; abundance: NA; CDR3nt: TGTGCCAGCAGTTTGGCGGGACAGGGGAGCTATGGCTACACCTTC; CDR3aa: CASSLAGQGSYGYTF
v_gene: TRBV28; d_gene: TRBD1; j_gene: TRBJ2-7; abundance: NA; CDR3nt: TGTGCCAGCAGCCGGACAGGGAGCTCCTACGAGCAGTACTTC; CDR3aa: CASSRTGSSYEQYF
v_gene: TRBV11-2; d_gene: TRBD2; j_gene: TRBJ2-3; abundance: NA; CDR3nt: TGTGCCAGCAGTCTAAGGGGACTAGCGGCGAGCACAGATACGCAGTATTTT; CDR3aa: CASSLRGLAASTDTQYF
v_gene: TRBV19; d_gene: NA; j_gene: TRBJ1-1; abundance: NA; CDR3nt: TGTGCCAGTAGTATGGGCCCCCCCTTCTCAACTTACACTGAAGCTTTCTTT; CDR3aa: CASSMGPPFSTYTEAFF
v_gene: TRBV18; d_gene: NA; j_gene: TRBJ2-7; abundance: NA; CDR3nt: TGTGCCAGCTCGGCTAGCTCTTCCTACGAGCAGTACTTC; CDR3aa: CASSASSSYEQYF
v_gene: TRBV6-5; d_gene: NA; j_gene: TRBJ2-7; abundance: NA; CDR3nt: TGTGCCAGCACCCTTTCGGACAGCCTAGGGGAGCAGTACTTC; CDR3aa: CASTLSDSLGEQYF
v_gene: TRBV29-1; d_gene: NA; j_gene: TRBJ1-2; abundance: few; CDR3nt: TGCAGCGTCGGTGGAGGGGGGCGGGAGAACTATGGCTACACCTTC; CDR3aa: CSVGGGGRENYGYTF
v_gene: TRBV7-2; d_gene: NA; j_gene: TRBJ2-2; abundance: NA; CDR3nt: TGTGCCAGCAGTCCAGGGTCCATCGGGGAGCTGTTTTTT; CDR3aa: CASSPGSIGELFF
v_gene: TRBV10-3; d_gene: NA; j_gene: TRBJ2-4; abundance: NA; CDR3nt: TGTGCCATCAGTGAGGCGGGGTCCAAAAACATTCAGTACTTC; CDR3aa: CAISEAGSKNIQYF
v_gene: TRBV6-5; d_gene: TRBD2; j_gene: TRBJ2-2; abundance: NA; CDR3nt: TGTGCCAGCAGTTACGGCGGGAGGGCCGGGGAGCTGTTTTTT; CDR3aa: CASSYGGRAGELFF
v_gene: TRBV5-4; d_gene: TRBD1; j_gene: TRBJ2-1; abundance: NA; CDR3nt: TGTGCCAGCAGCTTAGGACAGGGTGGTGACAATGAGCAGTTCTTC; CDR3aa: CASSLGQGGDNEQFF
v_gene: TRBV2; d_gene: NA; j_gene: TRBJ1-1; abundance: NA; CDR3nt: TGTGCCAGCAGAGAGAGAGCGGCGGGGGCCACCGTAGCTTTCTTT; CDR3aa: CASRERAAGATVAFF
v_gene: TRBV5-6; d_gene: NA; j_gene: TRBJ2-7; abundance: NA; CDR3nt: TGTGCCAGCCCACATATAGGACAGAGTAGGTACGAGCAGTACTTC; CDR3aa: CASPHIGQSRYEQYF
v_gene: TRBV7-2; d_gene: NA; j_gene: TRBJ2-7; abundance: NA; CDR3nt: TGTGCCAGCAGCCTCTCTCCAGACAGATTTTACGAGCAGTACTTC; CDR3aa: CASSLSPDRFYEQYF
v_gene: TRBV2; d_gene: TRBD1; j_gene: TRBJ1-5; abundance: NA; CDR3nt: TGTGCCAGCAGCAGCCCCGGGATTGGCAAACCACCCCGGGACAGGGTTTTT; CDR3aa: CASSSPGIGKPPRDRVF
v_gene: TRBV24-1; d_gene: TRBD1; j_gene: TRBJ2-7; abundance: NA; CDR3nt: TGTGCCACCAGTGAGTCTCCGGGACAGGGGGCACAAAGCGGGAGGGCGTATTACTCCTACGAGCAGTACTTC; CDR3aa: CATSESPGQGAQSGRAYYSYEQYF
v_gene: TRBV6-4; d_gene: TRBD1; j_gene: TRBJ2-3; abundance: NA; CDR3nt: TGTGCCAGCAGTGCGTCCGGGACAGGAATGTTAGGGAGAACAGATACGCAGTATTTT; CDR3aa: CASSASGTGMLGRTDTQYF
v_gene: TRBV5-4; d_gene: TRBD2; j_gene: TRBJ2-1; abundance: NA; CDR3nt: TGTGCCAGCAGCTTGGGGGCTAGCGGATTCTACAATGAGCAGTTCTTC; CDR3aa: CASSLGASGFYNEQFF